This T cell receptor (beta chain) was recorded in a study of shared clonotypes between healthy human individuals. Study-wide results and caveats: Lower generation probabilities were found for non-shared clonotypes than for those shared by all four donors. Across four donors, naive CD4 shared around 5.3%, naive CD8 approximately 3.5%, memory CD4 roughly 2.3%, memory CD8 0.4% to 0.5%. Naive subsets usually exceeded memory subsets in estimated richness.

In the sorted-subset replicate PCRs, 150 to 200 ng DNA, tens of thousands of T cell genomes, was used. TCRdb's copy holds only in-frame clones and misses some; the assay was immunoSEQ multiplex PCR. The sample has about 2,200,000 clones; just over 90% are singletons. About this clone: Its antigen is as yet unknown.

Germline-derived CDR1 and CDR2 are SEHNR and FQNEAQ (reference sequence). The CDR3 extends over 14 amino acids. V was pared by 1 base and J by 8 bases, with 14 bases between. Terminally differentiated effector memory CD45RA+ cells were excluded from the naive CD8 cells, which were CD45RO-negative and positively selected for CCR7. The chain has TRBV7-9 and TRBJ1-1; TRBD1 might be the D (5 bases). Specimen: naive CD8+ T cells from PBMCs. The sequence came from a young man in good health. Some clones in this sample may be carry-over from other donors' samples. CDR3 sequence (DNA): TGTGCCAGCAGCTTAGAAGTTGGGACGGAGGAAGCTTTCTTT. Protein: CASSLEVGTEEAFF.